Each of the 16 T cell receptor beta chains below was sequenced from the same sample in a study of T cells in localized non-small cell lung cancer. This table comes from immunoSEQ multiplex PCR, and its TCRdb copy is limited to in-frame clones, with some not included. The top ten hold 2.8% of the sample, which has 7,000 to 7,500 clones, under 65% seen once. The sequenced sample was lymph node tissue, obtained before any cancer treatment. These receptors all stem from a female donor aged 60 or older with stage I lung adenocarcinoma.

This chain joins TRBV6-8 and TRBJ2-1, with 10 bases fitting TRBD2. Germline lookup yields CDR1 MNHGY and CDR2 SAAAGT. With 3 bases clipped from V and 4 bases from J, the junction kept 9 bases outside the gene matches. This CDR3 region has 17 residues. In DNA form, the CDR3 reads TGTGCCAGCAGTTATGCTCCTAGCGGGAGATCGTACAATGAGCAGTTCTTC. Translation gives CASSYAPSGRSYNEQFF.

The V gene is TRBV11-3, the J gene TRBJ2-5, with D possibly being TRBD2 (5 bases). Germline values: CDR1 SGHNT, CDR2 YENEEA. This CDR3 region has 14 residues. The ends were cut back, 2 bases at V and 5 bases at J, with 12 bases in the middle. The CDR3 sequence: CASSLMDKRETQYF. In DNA form, the CDR3 reads TGTGCCAGCAGCTTAATGGATAAGCGGGAGACCCAGTACTTC.

The chain uses TRBV19 and TRBJ2-1; 9 nucleotides match TRBD2. V dropped 5 bases and J dropped 16; count of bases not matched to a gene: 12. The CDR3 length is 13 residues. The V gene's germline CDR1 is LNHDA and CDR2 SQIVND (reference sequence). The CDR3 here is CASSRGSGGKYFF. Written as DNA, the CDR3 is TGTGCCAGTAGTCGTGGGAGCGGGGGGAAGTACTTCTTC. The whole variable domain, filled in from reference TRBV19 and TRBJ2-1, reads DGGITQSPKYLFRKEGQNVTLSCEQNLNHDAMYWYRQDPGQGLRLIYYSQIVNDFQKGDIAEGYSVSREKKESFPLTVTSAQKNPTAFYLCASSRGSGGKYFFGPGTRLTVL.

The chain is built from TRBV6-8 and TRBJ1-5; tentative D call: TRBD1 (6 bases). The germline V gene encodes CDR1 MNHGY and CDR2 SAAAGT. V dropped 6 bases and J dropped 1 base, with 16 bases sitting between them. This CDR3 spans 16 amino acids. This chain's CDR3 is CASRSRRDNSNQPQHF. The CDR3 DNA follows: TGTGCCAGCAGGAGTAGGCGGGACAACAGCAATCAGCCCCAGCATTTT.

The chain has TRBV29-1 and TRBJ1-5; TRBD1 agrees at 8 bases. V gave up 0 bases and J gave up 7 bases; unmatched junction bases: 2. Per the germline V gene, CDR1 is SQVTM and CDR2 is ANQGSEA. CDR3 length equals 13 residues. The CDR3 reads CSVEEAGGQPQHF. In DNA, the CDR3 is TGCAGCGTTGAAGAGGCAGGGGGCCAGCCCCAGCATTTT.

The gene calls are TRBV19 and TRBJ2-3; maybe TRBD2 (7 bases). Germline lookup yields CDR1 LNHDA and CDR2 SQIVND (reference sequence). This CDR3 is 15 amino acids long. V was trimmed by 3 bases and J by 5 bases, leaving 15 bases between them. CDR3 sequence (DNA): TGTGCCAGTAGTATGTACGGGGGGCAAGGAGATACGCAGTATTTT. This gives the protein CASSMYGGQGDTQYF.

The J gene is TRBJ1-1, the V gene TRBV19; 7 bases align to TRBD1. Trimming at V came to 6 bases and at J to 2 bases, leaving 6 bases not matched to a gene. This CDR3 is built from 14 residues. CDR1 is LNHDA and CDR2 is SQIVND in the germline V gene (reference sequence). The CDR3 sequence: CASSSGQPNTEAFF. CDR3 DNA: TGTGCCAGTAGCTCGGGACAGCCTAACACTGAAGCTTTCTTT.

The gene calls are TRBV30 and TRBJ1-2; the D is unclear. There are 13 residues in the CDR3. Germline V CDR1 and CDR2: GTSNPN, SVGIG (reference sequence). The ends were cut back, 0 bases at V and 6 bases at J, with 11 bases in the middle. DNA of the CDR3: TGTGCCTGGAGTGTATGGGTGGATAATGGCTACACCTTC. It codes for CAWSVWVDNGYTF.

CDR3 coding DNA: TGTGCCAGCAGCCAGACTTTCGGGGGCACCGGGGAGCTGTTTTTT. It codes for CASSQTFGGTGELFF. The gene calls are TRBV14 and TRBJ2-2, with D possibly being TRBD2 (6 bases). V lost 3 bases, J lost 4 bases, and 12 bases lay in between. Per the germline V gene, CDR1 is SGHDN and CDR2 is FVKESK. The CDR3 loop spans 15 amino acids.

The chain employs TRBV9 and TRBJ2-7; the match to TRBD1 covers 8 bases. The CDR3 loop spans 14 amino acids. Germline V lookup: CDR1 SGDLS, CDR2 YYNGEE. V lost 4 bases and J lost 6; bases outside the gene matches: 9. CDR3 amino acids: CASSSTGGLFEQYF. The CDR3 DNA is TGTGCCAGCAGCTCAACAGGGGGGCTATTCGAGCAGTACTTC.

The chain couples TRBV19 to TRBJ1-1; D remains unclear. V was shortened by 3 bases and J by 2 bases, with 10 bases between the two germline ends. Per the germline V gene, CDR1 is LNHDA and CDR2 is SQIVND (reference sequence). The CDR3 covers 14 residues. The chain's CDR3 is CASSMYQENTEAFF. The DNA of the CDR3 is TGTGCCAGTAGTATGTATCAGGAAAACACTGAAGCTTTCTTT.

The genes are TRBV28 and TRBJ2-7; 7 bases fit TRBD2. V trimming: 2 bases; J trimming: 6 bases; junction bases outside the gene matches: 7. CDR3 length equals 14 residues. In germline, CDR1 is MDHEN, CDR2 SYDVKM. This CDR3 reads CASSLPQGGGEQYF. CDR3 nucleotide sequence: TGTGCCAGCAGTTTACCGCAGGGCGGGGGCGAGCAGTACTTC.

The J gene is TRBJ2-3, the V gene TRBV19, with TRBD1 matching 8 bases. Germline V lookup: CDR1 LNHDA, CDR2 SQIVND (reference sequence). V was pared by 6 bases and J by 1 base, with 6 bases of the junction left unmatched. CDR3 size: 15 residues. The CDR3 DNA is TGTGCCAGTAGCCTCCCGGGACAGGGCACAGATACGCAGTATTTT. Amino acids: CASSLPGQGTDTQYF.

V is TRBV9 and J is TRBJ1-2, with D hard to call. Trimming removed 5 bases from V and 4 bases from J, with 12 bases in between. The CDR3 is 13 amino acids. CDR1 SGDLS and CDR2 YYNGEE come from the germline V gene. The CDR3 region is CASSLQWFYGYTF. Here the CDR3 DNA reads TGTGCCAGCAGTCTGCAGTGGTTCTATGGCTACACCTTC.

This chain uses TRBV19 with TRBJ1-2, with D possibly matching TRBD1 (6 bases). This CDR3 contains 12 residues. The germline V gene has CDR1 LNHDA and CDR2 SQIVND (reference sequence). Trimming took off 6 bases at V and 2 bases at J, with 7 bases between the two ends. The DNA of the CDR3 is TGTGCCAGTAGAACAGGGAACTATGGCTACACCTTC. It translates to CASRTGNYGYTF. The full variable domain, in which reference TRBV19 and TRBJ1-2 provide the parts outside the CDR3, is DGGITQSPKYLFRKEGQNVTLSCEQNLNHDAMYWYRQDPGQGLRLIYYSQIVNDFQKGDIAEGYSVSREKKESFPLTVTSAQKNPTAFYLCASRTGNYGYTFGSGTRLTVV.

CDR3: CASSSTRANTGELFF. The CDR3 DNA reads as TGTGCCAGCAGCTCTACTAGGGCGAACACCGGGGAGCTGTTTTTT. The chain employs TRBV11-3 and TRBJ2-2; D might be TRBD2 (5 bases). The germline V gene has CDR1 SGHNT and CDR2 YENEEA. The CDR3 runs 15 residues. V gave up 4 bases and J gave up 0 bases, with 9 bases separating them.